This entry concerns a single TCR beta chain. Its specificity is not known. Adjacent lung was taken at least 2 cm from the tumor margin, free of atypia. Assay used: immunoSEQ multiplex PCR; TCRdb lists only in-frame clones, some missing. In the table there are fewer than 2,500 clones, roughly a quarter of which are singletons. This entry comes from a study of T cells in localized non-small cell lung cancer. V lost 6 bases, J lost 6 bases, and 4 bases stayed unmatched. CDR1 and CDR2 from the germline V gene are LNHDA and SQIVND (reference sequence). The CDR3 is made up of 13 amino acids. Study-wide results and caveats: Uninvolved adjacent lung showed peak T cell clonality, exceeding tumor. In the blood, greater T cell density corresponded to longer overall survival. A median of around 58 clones ranked among the top 100 in tumor appeared in adjacent lung.

This clonotype originated in a female donor at least 60 years old with stage I lung adenocarcinoma. The sequencing used normal lung tissue next to the tumor, collected before any cancer treatment. This chain links TRBV19 with TRBJ2-1, with 8 bases lining up with TRBD1. CDR3 residues: CASSDRGSNEQFF. CDR3 in DNA: TGTGCCAGTAGCGACAGGGGAAGCAATGAGCAGTTCTTC.